This T cell receptor beta chain derives from a study of T cells in Graves' hyperthyroidism and ophthalmopathy. Study-wide results and caveats: Most expanded thyroid clonotypes above 0.001 also appeared in blood. The model's output predicted ophthalmopathy at a median of about 5.9 months prior to onset.

This clonotype was counted at least ten times. What it binds is not known. Pregnant or lactating patients were excluded, as were those with uncontrolled infection or other autoimmune disease. Fresh peripheral blood, 8 to 10 ml, was the source of the PBMCs. Trimming removed 2 bases at V and 8 bases at J, with 13 bases between. The CDR3 has 14 amino acids. Germline CDR1 is SGHRS and CDR2 is YFSETQ. What was amplified from RNA transcripts were TCR beta CDR3 regions. Researchers ran a first-round RT-PCR on the TCR CDR3 using the HTBI primer set. TCRdb re-analysed the multiplex PCR reads in MiXCR, keeping a single row per CDR3 protein. The sample carries about 290,000 distinct CDR3 sequences, roughly 15% recorded once.

The chain joins TRBV5-1 to TRBJ1-4, with no clear D. Sequenced material: blood. The clonotype originates from a young man with Graves' hyperthyroidism. The CDR3 reads CASSFGTVTEKLFF. Here the CDR3 DNA reads TGCGCCAGCAGCTTCGGAACAGTAACAGAAAAACTGTTTTTT.